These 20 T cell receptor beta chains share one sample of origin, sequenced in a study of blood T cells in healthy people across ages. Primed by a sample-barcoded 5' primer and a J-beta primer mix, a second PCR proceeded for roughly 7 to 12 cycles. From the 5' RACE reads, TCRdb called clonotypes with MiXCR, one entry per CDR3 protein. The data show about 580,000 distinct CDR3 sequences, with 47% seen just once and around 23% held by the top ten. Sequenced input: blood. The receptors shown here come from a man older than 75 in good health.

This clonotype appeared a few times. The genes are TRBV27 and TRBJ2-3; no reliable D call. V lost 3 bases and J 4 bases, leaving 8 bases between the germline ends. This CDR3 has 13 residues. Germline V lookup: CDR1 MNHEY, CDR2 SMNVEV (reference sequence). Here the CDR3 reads CASSFEGSDTQYF. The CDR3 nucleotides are TGTGCCAGCAGTTTTGAAGGTTCAGATACGCAGTATTTT.

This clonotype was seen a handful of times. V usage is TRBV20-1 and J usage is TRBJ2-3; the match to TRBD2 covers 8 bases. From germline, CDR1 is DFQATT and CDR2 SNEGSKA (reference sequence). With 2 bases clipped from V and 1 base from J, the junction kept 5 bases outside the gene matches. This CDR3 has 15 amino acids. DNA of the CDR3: TGCAGTGCTAGACCCAGCGGGAGAGGCACAGATACGCAGTATTTT. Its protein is CSARPSGRGTDTQYF.

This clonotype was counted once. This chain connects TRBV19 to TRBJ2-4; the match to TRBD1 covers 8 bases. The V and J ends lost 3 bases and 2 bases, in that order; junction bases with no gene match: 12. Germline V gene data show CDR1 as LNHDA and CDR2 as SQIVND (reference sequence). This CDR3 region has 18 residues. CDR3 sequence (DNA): TGTGCCAGTAGTATGGCCCTCAGGGGGCGAGTGACCAAAAACATTCAGTACTTC. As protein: CASSMALRGRVTKNIQYF. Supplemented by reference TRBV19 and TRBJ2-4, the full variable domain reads DGGITQSPKYLFRKEGQNVTLSCEQNLNHDAMYWYRQDPGQGLRLIYYSQIVNDFQKGDIAEGYSVSREKKESFPLTVTSAQKNPTAFYLCASSMALRGRVTKNIQYFGAGTRLSVL.

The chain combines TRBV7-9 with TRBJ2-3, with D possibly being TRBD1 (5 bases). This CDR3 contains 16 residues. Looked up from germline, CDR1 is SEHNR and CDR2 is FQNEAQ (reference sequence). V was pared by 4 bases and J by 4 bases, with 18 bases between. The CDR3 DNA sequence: TGTGCCAGCAGCTCAACGGCGGCGACAGCCCCAGATACGCAGTATTTT. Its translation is CASSSTAATAPDTQYF.

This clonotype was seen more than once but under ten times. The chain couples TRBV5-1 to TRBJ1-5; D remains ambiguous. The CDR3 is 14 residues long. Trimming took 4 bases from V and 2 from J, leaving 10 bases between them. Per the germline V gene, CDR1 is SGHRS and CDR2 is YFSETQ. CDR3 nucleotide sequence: TGCGCCAGCAGCCGAGTAGGCGGCAATCAGCCCCAGCATTTT. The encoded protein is CASSRVGGNQPQHF.

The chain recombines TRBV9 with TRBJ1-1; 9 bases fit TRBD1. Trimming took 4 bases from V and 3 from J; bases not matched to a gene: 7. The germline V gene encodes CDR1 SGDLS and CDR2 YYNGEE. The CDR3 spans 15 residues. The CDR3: CASSTGQGRDTEAFF. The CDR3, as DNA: TGTGCCAGCAGCACCGGACAGGGGAGGGACACTGAAGCTTTCTTT.

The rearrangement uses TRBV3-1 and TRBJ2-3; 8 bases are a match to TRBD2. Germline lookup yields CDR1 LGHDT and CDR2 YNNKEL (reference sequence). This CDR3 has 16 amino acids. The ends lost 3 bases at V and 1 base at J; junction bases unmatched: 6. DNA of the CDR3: TGTGCCAGCAGCCATCGGGGGGGTAGCGGCACAGATACGCAGTATTTT. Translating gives CASSHRGGSGTDTQYF.

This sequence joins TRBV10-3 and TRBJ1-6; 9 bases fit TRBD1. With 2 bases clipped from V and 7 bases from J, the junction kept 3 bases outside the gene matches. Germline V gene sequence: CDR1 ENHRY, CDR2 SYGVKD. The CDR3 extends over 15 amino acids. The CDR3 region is CAISEQTGGNSPLHF. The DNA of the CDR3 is TGTGCCATCAGTGAGCAGACAGGGGGAAATTCACCCCTCCACTTT.

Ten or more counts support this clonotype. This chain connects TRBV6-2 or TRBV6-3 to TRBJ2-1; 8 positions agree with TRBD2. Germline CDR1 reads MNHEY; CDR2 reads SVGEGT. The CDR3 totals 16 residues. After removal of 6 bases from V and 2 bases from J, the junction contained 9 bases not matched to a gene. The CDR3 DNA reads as TGTGCCAGCAGCCCACTAGCGGCCGAACCCTACAATGAGCAGTTCTTC. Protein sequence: CASSPLAAEPYNEQFF.

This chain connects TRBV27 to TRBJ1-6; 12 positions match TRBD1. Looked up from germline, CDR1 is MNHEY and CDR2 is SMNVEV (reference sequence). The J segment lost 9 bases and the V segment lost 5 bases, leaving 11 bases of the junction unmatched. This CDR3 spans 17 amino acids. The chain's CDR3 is CASSLNRAGQGASPLHF. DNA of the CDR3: TGTGCCAGCAGTCTCAATCGGGCGGGACAGGGGGCTTCACCCCTCCACTTT.

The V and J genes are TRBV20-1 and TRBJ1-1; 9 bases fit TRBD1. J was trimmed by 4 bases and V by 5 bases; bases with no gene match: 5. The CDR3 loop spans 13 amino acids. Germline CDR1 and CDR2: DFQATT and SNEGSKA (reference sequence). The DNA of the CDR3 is TGCAGTGCTTCCAGACAGGGGGTCACTGAAGCTTTCTTT. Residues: CSASRQGVTEAFF.

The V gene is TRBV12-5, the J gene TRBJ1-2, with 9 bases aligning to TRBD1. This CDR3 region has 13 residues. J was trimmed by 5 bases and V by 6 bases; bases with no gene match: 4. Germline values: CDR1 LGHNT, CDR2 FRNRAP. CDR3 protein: CASGRGTGYGYTF. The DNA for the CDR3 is TGTGCTAGTGGCAGAGGGACAGGGTATGGCTACACCTTC.

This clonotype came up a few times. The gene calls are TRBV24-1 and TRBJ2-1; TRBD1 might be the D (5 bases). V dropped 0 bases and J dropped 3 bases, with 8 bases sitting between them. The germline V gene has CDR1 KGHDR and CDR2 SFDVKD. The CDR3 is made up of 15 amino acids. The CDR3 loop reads CATSDLGARYNEQFF. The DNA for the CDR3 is TGTGCCACCAGTGATTTGGGGGCCCGCTACAATGAGCAGTTCTTC.

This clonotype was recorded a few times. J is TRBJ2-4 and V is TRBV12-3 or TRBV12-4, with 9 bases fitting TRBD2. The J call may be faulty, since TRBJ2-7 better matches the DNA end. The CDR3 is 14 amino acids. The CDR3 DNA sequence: TGTGCCAGCAGTTTTCGCGGGGGGGCCTACGAGCAGTACTTC. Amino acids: CASSFRGGAYEQYF.

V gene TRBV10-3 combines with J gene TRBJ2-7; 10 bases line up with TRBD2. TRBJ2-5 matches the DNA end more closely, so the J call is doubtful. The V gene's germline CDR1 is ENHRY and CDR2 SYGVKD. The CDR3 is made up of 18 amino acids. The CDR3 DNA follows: TGTGCCATCAGTGAGTCAACTAGCGGGGAGACTAGAAAAGAGACCCAGTACTTC. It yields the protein CAISESTSGETRKETQYF.

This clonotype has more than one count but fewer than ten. CDR3 sequence (DNA): TGTGCCAGCAGCCCCGGGCCCACCTACGAGCAGTACTTC. The encoded protein is CASSPGPTYEQYF. The rearrangement uses TRBV9 and TRBJ2-7; D unresolved. CDR3 size: 13 residues. The germline CDR1 and CDR2 sequences are SGDLS and YYNGEE. The ends were cut back, 4 bases at V and 2 bases at J, with 10 bases in the middle.

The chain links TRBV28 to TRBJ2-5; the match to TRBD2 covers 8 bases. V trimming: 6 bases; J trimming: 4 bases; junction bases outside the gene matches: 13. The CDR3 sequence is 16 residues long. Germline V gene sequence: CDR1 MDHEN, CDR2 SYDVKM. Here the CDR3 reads CASSSPGLVRRETQYF. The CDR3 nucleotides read TGTGCCAGCAGCTCGCCGGGACTAGTTCGTAGAGAGACCCAGTACTTC. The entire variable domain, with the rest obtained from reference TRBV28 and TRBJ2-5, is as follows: DVKVTQSSRYLVKRTGEKVFLECVQDMDHENMFWYRQDPGLGLRLIYFSYDVKMKEKGDIPEGYSVSREKKERFSLILESASTNQTSMYLCASSSPGLVRRETQYFGPGTRLLVL.

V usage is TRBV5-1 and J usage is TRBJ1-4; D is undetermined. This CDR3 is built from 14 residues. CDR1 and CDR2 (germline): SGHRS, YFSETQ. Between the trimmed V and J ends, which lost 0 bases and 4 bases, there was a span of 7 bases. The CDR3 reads CASSLGAFNEKLFF. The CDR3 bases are TGCGCCAGCAGCTTGGGGGCCTTTAATGAAAAACTGTTTTTT.

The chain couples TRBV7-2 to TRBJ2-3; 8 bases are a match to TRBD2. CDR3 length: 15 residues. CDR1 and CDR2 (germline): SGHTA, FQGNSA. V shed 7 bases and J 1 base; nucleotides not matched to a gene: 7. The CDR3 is CASTQAGVRTDTQYF. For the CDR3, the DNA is TGTGCCAGCACCCAAGCGGGAGTCCGCACAGATACGCAGTATTTT.

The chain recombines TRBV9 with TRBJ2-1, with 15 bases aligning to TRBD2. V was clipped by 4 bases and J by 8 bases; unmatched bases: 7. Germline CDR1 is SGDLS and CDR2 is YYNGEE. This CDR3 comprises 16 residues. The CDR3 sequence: CASSPGTSGRFYEQFF. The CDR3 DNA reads TGTGCCAGCAGCCCAGGGACTAGCGGGAGGTTCTATGAGCAGTTCTTC.